The rows below give T cell receptor beta chains drawn from one sample of a study of cytomegalovirus exposure and HLA in healthy donors. Using immunoSEQ multiplex PCR, the repertoire was profiled, and TCRdb retains in-frame clones only, with some absent. In the table there are more than 100,000 clones, about 80% of which are singletons. What was sequenced was PBMCs. These receptors were collected from a man aged 35-49 years in good health and CMV-seronegative. The CDR3 runs from the conserved cysteine through the conserved F or W. The order of the fields is J gene, V gene, CDR3 protein.

>TRBJ1-5|TRBV4-1
CASSHNPLGPQHF
>TRBJ2-7|TRBV7-9
CASSLGDTDRSHEQYF
>TRBJ2-2|TRBV28
CASSLSNTGELFF
>TRBJ2-1|TRBV11-2
CASSLDRLDEQFF
>TRBJ2-1|TRBV27
CASSWLAGASYNEQFF
>TRBJ1-5|TRBV6-6
CASIGGYNQPQHF
>TRBJ1-5|TRBV6-1
CASRGAVGDPQHF
>TRBJ1-1|TRBV28
CASSLQGYGAFF
>TRBJ2-3|TRBV18
CASSPLLAGSTDTQYF
>TRBJ2-5|TRBV19
CATGTGSSQETQYF
>TRBJ2-7|TRBV18
CASSPDSTSYEQYF
>TRBJ2-3|TRBV7-9
CASSPWGVYTQYF
>TRBJ2-7|TRBV2
CASSTKGLEQYF
>TRBJ2-5|TRBV10-3
CAISGASAGQETQYF
>TRBJ2-6|TRBV9
CASSVRSLSGANVLTF
>TRBJ2-7|TRBV10-3
CAISDRDRGTHEQYF
>TRBJ2-5|TRBV6-5
CASSYKPSDRGETQYF
>TRBJ2-2|TRBV27
CASRPLDRAGELFF